What follows are 28 T cell receptor beta chains derived from one specimen sequenced in a study of cytomegalovirus exposure and HLA in healthy donors. The PCR employed 60 Vbeta primers together with 13 Jbeta primers. Sequenced by immunoSEQ multiplex PCR; TCRdb stores in-frame clones only, minus some. The table lists more than 85,000 clones, 63% of them singletons. The sample taken for sequencing was PBMCs. The receptors here all came from a woman in her twenties or thirties in good health and CMV-seronegative.

The CDR3 region has the DNA TGTGCCTGCCACTCATGGGCAGGGGGGACCGGGGAGCTGTTTTTT. It codes for CACHSWAGGTGELFF. The rearrangement links TRBV30 to TRBJ2-2; possibly TRBD1 for D (7 bases). The germline V gene has CDR1 GTSNPN and CDR2 SVGIG (reference sequence). Trimming stripped 6 bases from V and 5 bases from J, with 19 bases between. The CDR3 loop spans 15 amino acids.

V usage is TRBV5-6 and J usage is TRBJ1-3; 7 nucleotides align to TRBD1. This CDR3 has 17 amino acids. Germline CDR1 reads SGHDT; CDR2 reads YYEEEE. V lost 0 bases and J lost 0; bases outside the gene matches: 6. CDR3 protein: CASSLGIQGFSGNTIYF. The CDR3 DNA is TGTGCCAGCAGCTTGGGGATACAGGGGTTCTCTGGAAACACCATATATTTT.

The chain uses TRBV4-1 and TRBJ2-2; D is perhaps TRBD1 (5 bases). Germline-derived CDR1 and CDR2 are MGHRA and YSYEKL. This CDR3 has 15 amino acids. Trimming took off 6 bases at V and 1 base at J, with 12 bases between the two ends. This chain's CDR3 is CASSRRQGNTGELFF. The CDR3 DNA is TGCGCCAGCAGTCGTCGCCAGGGGAACACCGGGGAGCTGTTTTTT.

CDR3 sequence: CASRHYRSGANVLTF. In nucleotides, the CDR3 is TGTGCCAGCAGACATTACAGGTCTGGGGCCAACGTCCTGACTTTC. This chain links TRBV21-1 with TRBJ2-6; the D call of TRBD1 is as the table states it, not checked on the DNA. TRBV21-1 is marked as a pseudogene. The CDR3 has 15 residues.

This clone was seen a few times. V usage is TRBV5-1 and J usage is TRBJ1-2; possibly TRBD1 for D (5 bases). The CDR3 consists of 14 residues. Germline V gives CDR1 SGHRS, CDR2 YFSETQ. The germline V and J ends were trimmed by 0 bases and 0 bases, with 6 bases remaining between them. The CDR3 spells CASSLGGSNYGYTF. CDR3 bases: TGCGCCAGCAGCTTGGGGGGCTCTAACTATGGCTACACCTTC. The variable domain in full, with the rest retrieved from reference TRBV5-1 and TRBJ1-2, is KAGVTQTPRYLIKTRGQQVTLSCSPISGHRSVSWYQQTPGQGLQFLFEYFSETQRNKGNFPGRFSGRQFSNSRSEMNVSTLELGDSALYLCASSLGGSNYGYTFGSGTRLTVV.

This chain joins TRBV19 and TRBJ1-1; the match to TRBD1 covers 9 bases. Germline loops: CDR1 LNHDA, CDR2 SQIVND (reference sequence). With V trimmed by 6 bases and J by 11 bases, 19 bases remained unmatched. The CDR3 extends over 16 amino acids. This CDR3 reads CASRPRDRARLGWAFF. In nucleotides, the CDR3 is TGTGCCAGTAGACCCCGGGACAGGGCCCGACTAGGGTGGGCTTTCTTT.

The chain couples TRBV7-9 to TRBJ2-1, with 8 bases that match TRBD1. The germline CDR1 and CDR2 sequences are SEHNR and FQNEAQ (reference sequence). The V segment lost 5 bases and the J segment 6 bases; nucleotides outside the gene matches: 9. The CDR3 length is 15 residues. The CDR3 reads CASSQETGVGNEQFF. As DNA, the CDR3 is TGTGCCAGCAGCCAAGAGACAGGGGTCGGCAATGAGCAGTTCTTC.

The chain joins TRBV9 to TRBJ2-1, with D perhaps matching TRBD2 (6 bases). CDR3 length: 14 amino acids. The germline CDR1 and CDR2 sequences are SGDLS and YYNGEE. Trimming cost V 3 bases and J 7 bases, with 14 bases left between them. The CDR3 reads CASSGESSANEQFF. CDR3 coding DNA: TGTGCCAGCAGCGGAGAGTCTAGCGCAAATGAGCAGTTCTTC.

CDR3 in amino acids: CASSPLSNEQFF. The CDR3, as DNA: TGTGCCAGCAGTCCCCTAAGTAATGAGCAGTTCTTC. J is TRBJ2-1 and V is TRBV27; no clear D. The CDR3 has 12 amino acids. Deletions cut 5 bases from V and 7 bases from J, with 9 bases between. The germline V gene encodes CDR1 MNHEY and CDR2 SMNVEV (reference sequence).

V and J are TRBV28 and TRBJ2-1, with 12 nucleotides matching TRBD2. Germline values: CDR1 MDHEN, CDR2 SYDVKM. J was trimmed by 0 bases and V by 2 bases; bases with no gene match: 5. The CDR3 is 18 amino acids. The CDR3 reads CASSLGTSGFSSYNEQFF. CDR3 sequence (DNA): TGTGCCAGCAGTTTAGGGACTAGCGGGTTTAGCTCCTACAATGAGCAGTTCTTC.

V is TRBV13 and J is TRBJ2-5; D gene ambiguous. Trimming took off 1 base at V and 5 bases at J, with 11 bases between the two ends. CDR1 is PRHDT, CDR2 FYEKMQ, per germline (reference sequence). This CDR3 region has 14 residues. The CDR3 DNA follows: TGTGCCAGCAGCTTAGAGTCGTCCGGGGAGACCCAGTACTTC. The encoded protein is CASSLESSGETQYF.

V is TRBV9 and J is TRBJ1-1; 8 bases are a match to TRBD1. CDR3 length: 13 amino acids. The V segment lost 2 bases and the J segment 3 bases; nucleotides outside the gene matches: 0. Germline CDR1 is SGDLS and CDR2 is YYNGEE. CDR3 in DNA: TGTGCCAGCAGCGTGGGACAGGACACTGAAGCTTTCTTT. Its protein is CASSVGQDTEAFF.

The rearrangement uses TRBV19 and TRBJ2-7; a possible D gene is TRBD2 (6 bases). Germline CDR1 is LNHDA and CDR2 is SQIVND (reference sequence). The CDR3 is 15 amino acids. V was pared by 6 bases and J by 0 bases, with 15 bases between. The CDR3 nucleotides are TGTGCCAGTAGGTCCGGGACTGCGAGCTCCTACGAGCAGTACTTC. This encodes CASRSGTASSYEQYF.

The chain is built from TRBV27 and TRBJ2-5; tentative D call: TRBD1 (6 bases). The CDR3 covers 14 residues. CDR1 is MNHEY, CDR2 SMNVEV, per germline (reference sequence). With 5 bases removed from V and 1 base from J, the gap between germline ends came to 11 bases. The CDR3 nucleotides read TGTGCCAGCAGTCTCCAGGGGCTCCAAGAGACCCAGTACTTC. Translation: CASSLQGLQETQYF.

The chain employs TRBV15 and TRBJ1-5; TRBD1 matches 8 bases. With V trimmed by 4 bases and J by 2 bases, 7 bases remained unmatched. This CDR3 comprises 16 residues. CDR1 is LNHNV, CDR2 YYDKDF, per germline (reference sequence). CDR3 DNA: TGTGCCACCAGCAAAGAGACAGGGGTGGGCAATCAGCCCCAGCATTTT. Translation gives CATSKETGVGNQPQHF.

This CDR3 is CAIAARENTEAFF. The CDR3 nucleotides read TGTGCCATCGCAGCCAGGGAGAACACTGAAGCTTTCTTT. The chain uses TRBV10-3 and TRBJ1-1; tentatively, D is TRBD1 (5 bases). Germline CDR1 is ENHRY and CDR2 is SYGVKD. The CDR3 covers 13 residues. Trimming left V 8 bases short and J 1 base short, with 11 bases between.

This rearrangement joins TRBV28 to TRBJ2-4; perhaps TRBD1 as D (7 bases). Trimming took 8 bases from V and 4 from J, leaving 21 bases between them. This CDR3 contains 16 residues. CDR1 MDHEN and CDR2 SYDVKM come from the germline V gene. In DNA, the CDR3 is TGTGCCAGCTCCTTTCAGGGGGGCCTGAGTAAAAACATTCAGTACTTC. Protein sequence: CASSFQGGLSKNIQYF.

The chain links TRBV6-5 to TRBJ2-7; 10 bases fit TRBD2. J lost 3 bases, V lost 5 bases, and 4 bases had no gene match. This CDR3 region has 14 residues. Germline loops: CDR1 MNHEY, CDR2 SVGAGI. The CDR3 nucleotides are TGTGCCAGCAGTATGAGCGGGGGGGGCTACGAGCAGTACTTC. It codes for CASSMSGGGYEQYF.

This clone occurred a few times. J is TRBJ1-4 and V is TRBV7-7, with 7 positions matching TRBD1. Trimming took 5 bases from V and 12 from J; bases not matched to a gene: 9. In germline, CDR1 is SSHAT, CDR2 FNYEAQ (reference sequence). This CDR3 spans 13 amino acids. CDR3 coding DNA: TGTGCCAGCAGCCCTTCTCGCGACAGGGAACTGTTTTTT. Translated, it gives CASSPSRDRELFF.

Regarding this clone: A read error may produce the germline difference seen at one junction end. CDR3 sequence (DNA): TGTTCCAGCAGCCATAACAACAATCAGCCCCAGCATTTT. This codes for CSSSHNNNQPQHF. The chain employs TRBV7-9 and TRBJ1-5, with D unresolved. The CDR3 consists of 13 residues. CDR1 and CDR2 (germline): SEHNR, FQNEAQ (reference sequence).

The chain employs TRBV19 and TRBJ2-1; TRBD2 might be the D (6 bases). The CDR3 is 14 residues long. Germline CDR1 LNHDA, CDR2 SQIVND (reference sequence). V gave up 5 bases and J gave up 3 bases, with 11 bases separating them. Here the CDR3 DNA reads TGTGCCAGTAGTCCGGGACTCAACTACAATGAGCAGTTCTTC. This gives the protein CASSPGLNYNEQFF.

The chain links TRBV4-3 to TRBJ2-3; 9 bases agree with TRBD2. The V gene's germline CDR1 is LGHNA and CDR2 YSLEER. J gave up 6 bases and V 1 base, and 8 bases lay outside the gene matches. The CDR3 is 16 amino acids. CDR3 nucleotide sequence: TGCGCCAGCAGCCAAGCGGCGGGAGGGGGAGGGGATACGCAGTATTTT. Amino acid sequence: CASSQAAGGGGDTQYF.

The chain carries TRBV6-1 and TRBJ2-7; 8 bases line up with TRBD2. The CDR3 is 15 amino acids. Losses at the gene ends were 4 bases for V and 5 bases for J; bases not matched to a gene: 10. The germline V gene encodes CDR1 MNHNS and CDR2 SASEGT. The CDR3 loop is CASSAIAGRSHEQYF. CDR3 sequence (DNA): TGTGCCAGCAGTGCAATAGCGGGGCGGTCCCACGAGCAGTACTTC.

This chain links TRBV6-1 with TRBJ2-2; tentative D call: TRBD1 (6 bases). The CDR3 is 16 residues long. V shed 4 bases and J shed 5 bases, with 17 bases lying between them. CDR1 and CDR2 from the germline V gene are MNHNS and SASEGT. The CDR3 reads CASSVSGEVGTGELFF. In nucleotides, the CDR3 is TGTGCCAGCAGTGTGTCAGGGGAAGTGGGGACCGGGGAGCTGTTTTTT.

The chain joins TRBV5-1 to TRBJ1-2, with 10 bases lining up with TRBD1. The CDR3 spans 17 residues. Germline loops: CDR1 SGHRS, CDR2 YFSETQ. V lost 3 bases and J lost 2; bases outside the gene matches: 10. The CDR3 DNA follows: TGCGCCAGCAGCTACCCCTGGGACAGGGGTGTAAACTATGGCTACACCTTC. This gives the protein CASSYPWDRGVNYGYTF.

The V and J genes are TRBV28 and TRBJ2-3; TRBD2 might be the D (6 bases). The germline CDR1 and CDR2 sequences are MDHEN and SYDVKM. V lost 6 bases to trimming and J lost 1 base, with 11 bases between them. This CDR3 has 14 amino acids. In DNA form, the CDR3 reads TGTGCCAGCAGCCTACGCGGGGGCACAGATACGCAGTATTTT. As protein: CASSLRGGTDTQYF.

CDR3 coding DNA: TGTGCCAGCAGTTCATATGGGACAGGCATCGATGGCTACACCTTC. Residues: CASSSYGTGIDGYTF. The genes are TRBV28 and TRBJ1-2; 8 bases are a match to TRBD1. J was trimmed by 6 bases and V by 4 bases; bases with no gene match: 10. CDR1 and CDR2 (germline): MDHEN, SYDVKM. This CDR3 region has 15 residues.

CDR3 loop: CASSPDREGNTIYF. The CDR3 DNA is TGCGCCAGCAGCCCGGACAGGGAGGGAAACACCATATATTTT. The chain recombines TRBV5-1 with TRBJ1-3, with 8 nucleotides matching TRBD1. Looked up from germline, CDR1 is SGHRS and CDR2 is YFSETQ. V gave up 4 bases and J gave up 4 bases; unmatched junction bases: 4. The CDR3 has 14 residues.